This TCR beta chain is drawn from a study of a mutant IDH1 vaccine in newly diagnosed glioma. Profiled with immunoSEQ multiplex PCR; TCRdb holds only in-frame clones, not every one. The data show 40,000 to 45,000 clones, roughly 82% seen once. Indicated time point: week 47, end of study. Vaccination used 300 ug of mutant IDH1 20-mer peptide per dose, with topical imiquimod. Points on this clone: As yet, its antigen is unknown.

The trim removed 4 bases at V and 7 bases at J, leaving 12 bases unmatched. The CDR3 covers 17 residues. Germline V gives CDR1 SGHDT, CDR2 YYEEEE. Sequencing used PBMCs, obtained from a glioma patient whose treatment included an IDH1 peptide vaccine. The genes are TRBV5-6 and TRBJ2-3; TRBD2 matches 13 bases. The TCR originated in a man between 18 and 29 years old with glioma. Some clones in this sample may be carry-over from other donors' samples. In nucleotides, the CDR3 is TGTGCCAGCAGCCGGGGGACTAGCGGGAAAAGGTACCATACGCAGTATTTT. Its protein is CASSRGTSGKRYHTQYF.